The TCR beta chain described here comes from a study of cytomegalovirus exposure and HLA in healthy donors. V shed 7 bases, J shed 8 bases, and the junction held 3 bases outside the gene matches. The CDR3 contains 12 residues. CDR1 and CDR2 from the germline V gene are MDHEN and SYDVKM. PCR employed 60 Vbeta and 13 Jbeta primers. Sequencing was performed with immunoSEQ multiplex PCR; in TCRdb, only in-frame clones are kept and a portion is missing. The table shows over 150,000 clones, with around three quarters occurring only once. The material sequenced was PBMCs. The receptor's source is a woman in her thirties or forties in good health and CMV-seronegative. The chain carries TRBV28 and TRBJ1-5, with 9 bases identical to TRBD1. In DNA, the CDR3 is TGTGCCAGCAATGGACAGGGGAAGCCCCAGCATTTT. It codes for CASNGQGKPQHF. Variable domain in full (rest from reference TRBV28 and TRBJ1-5): DVKVTQSSRYLVKRTGEKVFLECVQDMDHENMFWYRQDPGLGLRLIYFSYDVKMKEKGDIPEGYSVSREKKERFSLILESASTNQTSMYLCASNGQGKPQHFGDGTRLSIL.